This T cell receptor beta chain was recorded in a study of CD8+ T cells in alopecia areata. Study-level information: Tofacitinib administration to treated patients was oral, at 5 to 10 mg twice daily.

Worth noting for this clone: Its specificity is not known.

Treatment noted: oral pan-JAK inhibitor, 5-10 mg twice daily. Alopecia areata patients had lesional scalp punch biopsies and peripheral blood taken from them. Study conclusions and caveats: Scalp clonality decreased significantly with tofacitinib, and so did expanded CD8+ clones among the top 100. Affected lesional scalp, above all in alopecia totalis/universalis, was more clonal than normal scalp.

The V gene lost 6 bases and the J gene lost 4 bases, with 10 bases spanning the gap. Germline V lookup: CDR1 DFQATT, CDR2 SNEGSKA (reference sequence). The CDR3 loop spans 11 amino acids. RNA was extracted and reverse transcribed into cDNA as the sequencing template. The assay was immunoSEQ multiplex PCR, and TCRdb's table has in-frame clones only and misses some. This repertoire shows roughly 170,000 clones, about 60% found once; its top ten account for roughly 12%. Sequenced here: CD8+ T cells sorted from blood, sampled at week 24, from a patient treated with tofacitinib. The sequence came from a human donor with alopecia areata. This rearrangement joins TRBV20-1 to TRBJ2-7; D not certain. As DNA, the CDR3 is TGCAGTGCCAAACACATGTACGAGCAGTACTTC. Protein sequence: CSAKHMYEQYF.